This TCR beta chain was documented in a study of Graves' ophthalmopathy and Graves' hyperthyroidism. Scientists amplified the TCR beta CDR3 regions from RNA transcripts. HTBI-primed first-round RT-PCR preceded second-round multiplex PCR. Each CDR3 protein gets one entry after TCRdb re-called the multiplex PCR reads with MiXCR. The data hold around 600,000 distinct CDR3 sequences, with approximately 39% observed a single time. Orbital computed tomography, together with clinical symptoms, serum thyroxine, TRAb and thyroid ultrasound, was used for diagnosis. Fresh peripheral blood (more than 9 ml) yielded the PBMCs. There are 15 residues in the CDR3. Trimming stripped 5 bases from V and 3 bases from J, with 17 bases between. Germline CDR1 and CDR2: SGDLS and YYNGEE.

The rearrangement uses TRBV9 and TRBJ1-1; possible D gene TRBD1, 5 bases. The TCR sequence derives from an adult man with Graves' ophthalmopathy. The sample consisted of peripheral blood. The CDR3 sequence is CASRDLGGEDTEAFF. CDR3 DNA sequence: TGTGCCAGCAGGGACCTTGGGGGGGAGGACACTGAAGCTTTCTTT.